This T cell receptor beta chain was sequenced during a study of blood T cell repertoires in COVID-19. TCRdb keeps only in-frame clones here, not all; method: immunoSEQ multiplex PCR. The profile covers 150,000 to 200,000 clones, with 93% appearing a single time and just under 2% taken by the ten largest. The sequence was collected from a woman in her sixties with COVID-19, enrolled during active disease. Sequencing was done on a sample of peripheral blood.

The DNA for the CDR3 is TGTGCCAGCATCCTTCAGGGATCCTATGGCTACACCTTC. This codes for CASILQGSYGYTF. V usage is TRBV2 and J usage is TRBJ1-2, with D possibly TRBD1 on 5 matching bases. The CDR3 length is 13 residues. Trimming removed 7 bases from V and 4 bases from J, with 13 bases in between. Looked up from germline, CDR1 is SNHLY and CDR2 is FYNNEI.